The source of this T cell receptor beta chain is a study of T cells after somatic rescue of genetic block. V lost 4 bases to trimming and J lost 6 bases; unmatched junction nucleotides: 8. The CDR3 length is 16 residues. From germline, CDR1 is ENHRY and CDR2 SYGVKD. Data came from immunoSEQ multiplex PCR; TCRdb stores just in-frame clones and leaves some out. The data hold approximately 67,000 clones, with 92% observed a single time. Specimen: peripheral blood mononuclear cells (PBMCs). This clonotype originated in a man between 40 and 49 years old. The J gene is TRBJ2-2, the V gene TRBV10-3; 10 bases agree with TRBD1. As DNA, the CDR3 is TGTGCCATCAGTGCGGGGTGGGGACAGGGGCCCGGGGAGCTGTTTTTT. Translation: CAISAGWGQGPGELFF.